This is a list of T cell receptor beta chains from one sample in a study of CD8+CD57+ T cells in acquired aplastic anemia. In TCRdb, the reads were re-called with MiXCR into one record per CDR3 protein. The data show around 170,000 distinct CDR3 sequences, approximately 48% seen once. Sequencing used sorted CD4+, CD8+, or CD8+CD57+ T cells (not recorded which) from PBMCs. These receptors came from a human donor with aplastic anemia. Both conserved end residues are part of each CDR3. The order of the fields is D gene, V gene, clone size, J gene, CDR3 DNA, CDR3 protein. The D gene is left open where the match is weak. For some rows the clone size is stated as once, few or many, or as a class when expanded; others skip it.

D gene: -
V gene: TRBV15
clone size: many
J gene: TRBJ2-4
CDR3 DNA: TGTGCCACCAGCAGAGATAGGGCCCCGCTAGCCAAAAACATTCAGTACTTC
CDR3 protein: CATSRDRAPLAKNIQYF

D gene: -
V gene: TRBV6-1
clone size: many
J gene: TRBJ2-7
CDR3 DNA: TGTGCCAGCAGTGTAAAGGGCTACGAGCAGTACTTC
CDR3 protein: CASSVKGYEQYF

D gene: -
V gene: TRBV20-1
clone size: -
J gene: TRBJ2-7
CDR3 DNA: TGCAGTGCTAGAGATCCTTCGGGAGTTAACGAGCAGTACTTC
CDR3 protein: CSARDPSGVNEQYF

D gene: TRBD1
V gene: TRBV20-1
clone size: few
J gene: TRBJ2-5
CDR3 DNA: TGCAGTGCCGACAGGGGGCGAGAGACCCAGTACTTC
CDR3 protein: CSADRGRETQYF

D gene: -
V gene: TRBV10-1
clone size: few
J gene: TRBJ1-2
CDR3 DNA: TGCGCCAGCAGTGACCCGATCGACTATGGCTACACCTTC
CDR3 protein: CASSDPIDYGYTF

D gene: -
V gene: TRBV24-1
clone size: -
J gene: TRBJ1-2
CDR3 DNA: TGTGCCACTTACTCCGGTCAGGGCCCCGGGGGTGGCTACACCTTC
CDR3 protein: CATYSGQGPGGGYTF

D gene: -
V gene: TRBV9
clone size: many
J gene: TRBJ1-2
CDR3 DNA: TGTGCCAGCAGCGCACACTCGGGGGCATATGGCTACACCTTC
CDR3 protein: CASSAHSGAYGYTF

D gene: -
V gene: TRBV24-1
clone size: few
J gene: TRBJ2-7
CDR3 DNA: TGTGCCACGAGTGCCTCAGAGCAGTACTTC
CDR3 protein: CATSASEQYF

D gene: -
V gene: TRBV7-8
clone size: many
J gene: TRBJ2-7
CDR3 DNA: TGTGCCAGCAGCTTGGTGGGTGGCGGAAACTACGAGCAGTACTTC
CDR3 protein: CASSLVGGGNYEQYF

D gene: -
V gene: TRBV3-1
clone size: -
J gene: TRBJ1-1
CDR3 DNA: TGTGCCAGCAGCCAAGATGGGATGTTTCGCCCTGAAGCTTTCTTT
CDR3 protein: CASSQDGMFRPEAFF

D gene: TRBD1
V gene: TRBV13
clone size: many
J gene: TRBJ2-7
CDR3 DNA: TGTGCCAGCAGCTCTAAAGGGGACAGGGGGCGAGACCACGAGCAGTACTTC
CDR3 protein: CASSSKGDRGRDHEQYF

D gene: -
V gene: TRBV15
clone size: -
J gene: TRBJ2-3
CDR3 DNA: TGTGCCACCAGCAGAGTACTTCCTAGCACAGATACGCAGTATTTT
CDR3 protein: CATSRVLPSTDTQYF

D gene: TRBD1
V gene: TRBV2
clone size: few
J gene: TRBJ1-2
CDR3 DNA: TGTGCCAGCAGTCAACGACAGGGGGCGTATCGCTACACCTTC
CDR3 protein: CASSQRQGAYRYTF

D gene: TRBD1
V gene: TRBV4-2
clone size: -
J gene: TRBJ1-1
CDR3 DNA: TGTGCCAGCAGCGATGACAGGGGATACACTGAAGCTTTCTTT
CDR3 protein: CASSDDRGYTEAFF

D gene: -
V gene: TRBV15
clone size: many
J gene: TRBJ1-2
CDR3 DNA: TGTGCCACCAGCAGAGTCAACACAGGACCGCAGACTCTGGTCTATGGCTACACCTTC
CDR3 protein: CATSRVNTGPQTLVYGYTF

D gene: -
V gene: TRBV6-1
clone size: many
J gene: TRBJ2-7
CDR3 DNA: TGTGCCAGCAGTGACCAGGTCTACGAGCAGTACTTC
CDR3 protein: CASSDQVYEQYF